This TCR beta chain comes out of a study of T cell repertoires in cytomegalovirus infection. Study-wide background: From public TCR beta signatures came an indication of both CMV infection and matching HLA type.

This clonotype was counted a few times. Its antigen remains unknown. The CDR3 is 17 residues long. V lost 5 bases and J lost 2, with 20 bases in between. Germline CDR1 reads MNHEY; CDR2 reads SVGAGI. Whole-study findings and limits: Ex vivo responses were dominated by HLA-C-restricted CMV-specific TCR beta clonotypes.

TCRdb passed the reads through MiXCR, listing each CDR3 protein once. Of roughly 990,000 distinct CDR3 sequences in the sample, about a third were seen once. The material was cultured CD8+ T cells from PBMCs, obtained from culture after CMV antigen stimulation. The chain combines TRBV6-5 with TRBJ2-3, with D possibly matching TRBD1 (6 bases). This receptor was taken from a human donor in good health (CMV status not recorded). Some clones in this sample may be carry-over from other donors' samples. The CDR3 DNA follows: TGTGCCAGCAGTGGGAAACAGGGAATCCCCTACACAGATACGCAGTATTTT. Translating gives CASSGKQGIPYTDTQYF.